This TCR beta chain came from a study of blood T cell repertoires in COVID-19 (TCRdb year 2020). About the investigation overall: Collaborator samples came from the United States, Italy and Spain and covered acute and convalescent phases of COVID-19. Where available, HLA class I and class II types were obtained from metadata supplied by the sample provider rather than from assay-based typing. Subjects who had been exposed to COVID-19, were actively infected with it, or had recovered from it provided the deeply sampled blood TCRbeta repertoires that made up the dataset. A freely available public database, intended as a resource for researchers studying the immune response to SARS-CoV-2, is where the repertoires were released. Samples came from the ongoing ImmuneRACE study (first 160 participants) plus 1,254 subjects from 6 global collaborators. Sample metadata almost always included a de-identified subject ID, COVID-19 status, age in years and sex. The prospective study material was composed of cDNA or gDNA derived from T cells, B-cell-depleted T cells, or PBMCs.

Worth noting for this clone: What this receptor recognizes is not known. Base qualities are not at hand, and no much larger clone is one base apart.

The study at large found these results: The amount of clinical and demographic metadata varied by source and participant and was provided uncurated.

TCRbeta CDR3 regions were amplified from genomic DNA by means of the immunoSEQ Assay, a bias-controlled multiplex PCR. The paper's data handling went like this. Nucleated cell counts per sample were estimated from amplification of reference gene primers within the assay. To quantify the absolute abundance of each unique TCRbeta CDR3 rearrangement, sequence reads were collapsed and filtered. For each sample, productive Simpson clonality was calculated by taking the square root of Simpson's diversity index across productive rearrangements. The immuneACCESS repertoire file appears here via TCRdb, limited to in-frame rearrangements. These files lack a portion of the clones; in checked studies, under half of the deficit traces to unresolved V genes, and the cause of the others is not known. The V and J calls and clone size come from that table; D and trimming were worked out from the DNA. For this sample there are fewer than 250,000 clones; about four fifths appear just once. Approximately 4.5% of the sample comes from the top ten.

Whole blood was collected in K2EDTA tubes by collaborating institutions according to the institutions' own protocols. Collaborator samples were shipped for TCRbeta analysis as frozen whole blood, isolated PBMCs, or DNA extracted from either sample type. Material for sequencing was peripheral blood. The receptor was derived from a woman aged 70-85 years with acute or convalescent COVID-19.

CDR3 reads: CASSRRGYTEAFF. The nucleotide sequence is given as TGTGCCAGCAGCCGCAGGGGTTACACTGAAGCTTTCTTT. Rearrangement joined TRBV5-4 to TRBJ1-1; the D segment could be TRBD1, given 6 matching bases. CDR1 and CDR2 are read off the germline V gene (reference sequence) as SGHNT and YYREEE. From its cysteine to its phenylalanine, the CDR3 spans 13 amino acids. The only DNA kept is the CDR3, 39 bases in frame from the first base. V is reduced by 4 bases and J by 3 bases, leaving a spacing of 10 bases between them.